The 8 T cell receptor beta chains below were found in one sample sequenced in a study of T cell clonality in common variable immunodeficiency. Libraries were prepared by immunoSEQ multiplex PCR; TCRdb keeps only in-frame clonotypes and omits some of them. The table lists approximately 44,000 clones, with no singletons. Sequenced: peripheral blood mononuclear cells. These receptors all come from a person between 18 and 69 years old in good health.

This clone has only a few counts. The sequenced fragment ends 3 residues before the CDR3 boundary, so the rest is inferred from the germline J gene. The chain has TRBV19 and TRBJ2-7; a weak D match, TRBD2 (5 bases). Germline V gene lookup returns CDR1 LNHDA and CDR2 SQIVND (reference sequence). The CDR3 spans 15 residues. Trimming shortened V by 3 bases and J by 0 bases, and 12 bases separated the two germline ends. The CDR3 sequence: CASSMASRSSYEQYF. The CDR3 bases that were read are TGTGCCAGTAGTATGGCTAGCAGGTCCTCCTACGAG.

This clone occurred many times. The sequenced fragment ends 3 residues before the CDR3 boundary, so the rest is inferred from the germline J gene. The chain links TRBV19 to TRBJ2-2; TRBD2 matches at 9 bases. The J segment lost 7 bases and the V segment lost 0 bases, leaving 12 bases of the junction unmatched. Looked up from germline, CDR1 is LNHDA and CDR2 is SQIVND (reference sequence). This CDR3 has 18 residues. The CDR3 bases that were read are TGTGCCAGTAGTATAGATAGGGCTAGCGGGAATATTGGCGGGGAG. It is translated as CASSIDRASGNIGGE. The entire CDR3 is CASSIDRASGNIGGELFF.

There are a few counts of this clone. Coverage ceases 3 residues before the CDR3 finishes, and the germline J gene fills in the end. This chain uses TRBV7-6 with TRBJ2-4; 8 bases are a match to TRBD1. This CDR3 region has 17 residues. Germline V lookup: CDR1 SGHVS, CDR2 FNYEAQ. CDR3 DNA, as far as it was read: TGTGCCAGCAGCGAGAACCTGAGCGGACAGGGCATAGGTGGT. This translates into CASSENLSGQGIGG. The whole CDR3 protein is CASSENLSGQGIGGQYF.

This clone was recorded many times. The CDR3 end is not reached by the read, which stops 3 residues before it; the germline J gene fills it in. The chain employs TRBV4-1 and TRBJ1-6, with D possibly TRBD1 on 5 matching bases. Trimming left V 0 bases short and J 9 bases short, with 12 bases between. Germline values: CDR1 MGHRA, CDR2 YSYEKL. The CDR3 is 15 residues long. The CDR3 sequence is CASSQDSSGVSPLHF. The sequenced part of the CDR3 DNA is TGCGCCAGCAGCCAAGATAGTTCGGGGGTTTCACCC.

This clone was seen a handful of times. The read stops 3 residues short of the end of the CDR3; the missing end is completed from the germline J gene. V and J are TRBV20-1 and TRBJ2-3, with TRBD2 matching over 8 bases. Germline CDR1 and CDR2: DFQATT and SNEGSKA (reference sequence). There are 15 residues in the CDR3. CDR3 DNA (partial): TGCAGTGCTAGAGATCTCGGGGGGGCCGAGGAGACG. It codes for CSARDLGGAEET. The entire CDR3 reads CSARDLGGAEETQYF.

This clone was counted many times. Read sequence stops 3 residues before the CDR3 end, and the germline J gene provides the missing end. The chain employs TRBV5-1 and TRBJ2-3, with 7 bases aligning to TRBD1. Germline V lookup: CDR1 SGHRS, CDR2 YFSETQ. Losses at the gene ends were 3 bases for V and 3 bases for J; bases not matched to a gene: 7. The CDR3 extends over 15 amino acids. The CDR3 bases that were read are TGCGCCAGCAGCTCATACAGGGGAAGGACAGATACG. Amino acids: CASSSYRGRTDT. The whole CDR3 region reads CASSSYRGRTDTQYF.

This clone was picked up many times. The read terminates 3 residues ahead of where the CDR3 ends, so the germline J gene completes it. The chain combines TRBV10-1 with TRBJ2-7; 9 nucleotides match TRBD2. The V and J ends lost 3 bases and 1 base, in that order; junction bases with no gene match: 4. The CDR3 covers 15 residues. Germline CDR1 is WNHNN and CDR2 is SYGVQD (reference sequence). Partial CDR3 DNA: TGCGCCAGCAGTGATCCTAGCGGGAAATCCTACGAG. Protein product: CASSDPSGKSYE. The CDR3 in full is CASSDPSGKSYEQYF.

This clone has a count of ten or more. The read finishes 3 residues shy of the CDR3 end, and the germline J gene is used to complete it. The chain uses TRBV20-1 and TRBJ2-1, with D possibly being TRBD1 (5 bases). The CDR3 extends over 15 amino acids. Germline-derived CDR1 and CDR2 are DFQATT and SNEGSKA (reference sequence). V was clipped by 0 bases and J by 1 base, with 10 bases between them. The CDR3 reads CSARDRAGSYNEQFF. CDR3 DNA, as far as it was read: TGCAGTGCTAGAGATCGGGCAGGGTCCTACAATGAG.